This T cell receptor beta chain was recovered during a study of T cell responses to AZD1222 COVID-19 vaccine. Produced via immunoSEQ multiplex PCR; TCRdb's table is partial and in-frame only. The sample lists approximately 84,000 clones, 83% seen once, with 1.3% in the top ten. Remarks on this clone: Antigen unknown.

Overall study results and limits: AZD1222 recipients seropositive at baseline numbered only six.

CDR1 and CDR2 (germline): MNHEY, SMNVEV (reference sequence). The CDR3 is 15 residues long. The V gene end was trimmed by 3 bases and the J gene end by 0 bases; junction bases not matched to a gene: 4. The chain has TRBV27 and TRBJ2-7; 8 bases match TRBD1. The origin of this receptor is an adult who received the AZD1222 COVID-19 vaccine. This specimen was peripheral blood, taken 28 days after the second AZD1222 dose. The CDR3 nucleotides read TGTGCCAGCAGTTTGGACAGGGCATTCTCCTACGAGCAGTACTTC. Translated: CASSLDRAFSYEQYF.